This T cell receptor beta chain was retrieved from a study of cytomegalovirus exposure and HLA in healthy donors. Study-level information: Approximately 85 million unique TCRs from HLA-typed donors were held in an early release of data. General study results and limits: The authors excluded some V segments, including TRBV6-2 and TRBV6-3, as indistinguishable. Compared with the approximately 700-donor mean, an Asian-associated ancestry cluster reportedly had fewer N-insertions, according to a later analysis. Most CMV-associated TCR beta chains appeared HLA-restricted in a later analysis.

PCR amplification relied on 60 Vbeta primers (plus 13 Jbeta primers). Sequenced by immunoSEQ multiplex PCR; TCRdb stores in-frame clones only, minus some. The sample lists about 160,000 clones, around nine tenths occurring once. The CDR3 length is 12 residues. Germline-derived CDR1 and CDR2 are MNHNS and SASEGT. Trimming removed 6 bases from V and 5 bases from J, with 10 bases in between. With respect to this clone: Antigen unknown.

V gene TRBV6-1 combines with J gene TRBJ2-5; a possible D gene is TRBD1 (7 bases). The origin of this receptor is a young woman in good health and CMV-seronegative. Sequencing was performed on PBMCs. This CDR3 reads CASRRDSETQYF. Written as DNA, the CDR3 is TGTGCCAGCAGGCGGGACAGCGAGACCCAGTACTTC.